The 12 T cell receptor beta chains below were found in one sample sequenced in a study of T cell responses to AZD1222 COVID-19 vaccine. Some clones are missing from TCRdb's copy, which holds only in-frame ones; the method was immunoSEQ multiplex PCR. The repertoire holds some 150,000 clones, approximately 90% seen once, with about 3.7% in the top ten. Specimen: peripheral blood, collected on day 0 of AZD1222 vaccination. All receptors come from an adult in good health.

V is TRBV6-4 and J is TRBJ2-1, with D unclear. The V end was cut by 1 base, the J end by 10 bases, with 5 bases between. In germline, CDR1 is MRHNA, CDR2 SNTAGT. The CDR3 has 11 amino acids. CDR3 region: CASSDFGEQFF. CDR3 DNA sequence: TGTGCCAGCAGTGACTTTGGGGAGCAGTTCTTC.

The V call is TRBV4-3, the J call TRBJ2-1, with 7 bases that match TRBD2. The germline V gene has CDR1 LGHNA and CDR2 YSLEER. The CDR3 spans 17 residues. V dropped 0 bases and J dropped 2; count of bases not matched to a gene: 7. The CDR3 reads CASSQDQASGAYNEQFF. CDR3 bases: TGCGCCAGCAGCCAAGATCAAGCTAGCGGAGCCTACAATGAGCAGTTCTTC.

The CDR3 bases are TGTGCCAGCAGCCCCCTCGGTGGGAGCAAAAACATTCAGTACTTC. It translates to CASSPLGGSKNIQYF. The chain is built from TRBV14 and TRBJ2-4, with D possibly TRBD2 on 5 matching bases. The V and J ends lost 4 bases and 3 bases respectively, with 13 bases between them. Germline V gene data show CDR1 as SGHDN and CDR2 as FVKESK. This CDR3 contains 15 residues. Variable domain in full (rest from reference TRBV14 and TRBJ2-4): EAGVTQFPSHSVIEKGQTVTLRCDPISGHDNLYWYRRVMGKEIKFLLHFVKESKQDESGMPNNRFLAERTGGTYSTLKVQPAELEDSGVYFCASSPLGGSKNIQYFGAGTRLSVL.

The rearrangement uses TRBV6-1 and TRBJ2-1, with TRBD2 matching 7 bases. The CDR3 is 17 amino acids. CDR1 is MNHNS and CDR2 is SASEGT in the germline V gene. V trimming: 2 bases; J trimming: 1 base; junction bases outside the gene matches: 8. This CDR3 reads CASSEYPSGGSYNEQFF. The CDR3 bases are TGTGCCAGCAGTGAATATCCTAGCGGAGGGTCCTACAATGAGCAGTTCTTC.

This sequence joins TRBV7-2 and TRBJ1-5; perhaps TRBD1 as D (5 bases). V lost 3 bases, J lost 6 bases, and 12 bases lay in between. The germline V gene has CDR1 SGHTA and CDR2 FQGNSA. The CDR3 is 14 residues long. The CDR3 loop reads CASSLGRVGQPQHF. The CDR3 DNA is TGTGCCAGCAGCTTGGGCAGGGTCGGTCAGCCCCAGCATTTT. Full variable domain (remainder filled in from reference TRBV7-2 and TRBJ1-5): GAGVSQSPSNKVTEKGKDVELRCDPISGHTALYWYRQSLGQGLEFLIYFQGNSAPDKSGLPSDRFSAERTGGSVSTLTIQRTQQEDSAVYLCASSLGRVGQPQHFGDGTRLSIL.

The chain recombines TRBV7-2 with TRBJ2-1; 10 bases line up with TRBD2. The length of the CDR3 is 17 residues. The ends lost 2 bases at V and 4 bases at J; junction bases unmatched: 8. Germline loops: CDR1 SGHTA, CDR2 FQGNSA. The CDR3 region is CASSLPGGAGGYNEQFF. In nucleotides, the CDR3 is TGTGCCAGCAGCTTACCTGGTGGAGCGGGAGGGTACAATGAGCAGTTCTTC.

The gene calls are TRBV27 and TRBJ2-5; D remains unclear. Trimming pared 6 bases from V and 4 bases from J, leaving 12 bases between. The germline V gene encodes CDR1 MNHEY and CDR2 SMNVEV (reference sequence). The CDR3 has 13 amino acids. The CDR3 nucleotides read TGTGCCAGCAGCCCTGTTGGCCCAGAGACCCAGTACTTC. This sequence encodes CASSPVGPETQYF.

This chain uses TRBV14 with TRBJ2-5; no firm D call. V was cut by 0 bases and J by 4 bases, with 6 bases left in between. Germline CDR1 SGHDN, CDR2 FVKESK. The CDR3 has 13 residues. The CDR3, as DNA: TGTGCCAGCAGCCAAGACCTAGTAGAGACCCAGTACTTC. Its translation: CASSQDLVETQYF.

The genes are TRBV27 and TRBJ2-2, with 12 bases that match TRBD1. Germline trimming cut 9 bases from V and 6 bases from J; bases unmatched to any gene: 8. CDR3 size: 15 residues. CDR1 is MNHEY, CDR2 SMNVEV, per germline (reference sequence). For the CDR3, the DNA is TGTGCCAGTACCGGGACAGGGGGCCCGGCCGGGGAGCTGTTTTTT. Protein: CASTGTGGPAGELFF.

This clone was recorded only once. CDR3 residues: CASRGVGTDTQYF. DNA for the CDR3: TGTGCCAGCAGGGGCGTCGGCACAGATACGCAGTATTTT. The chain couples TRBV19 to TRBJ2-3; TRBD1 is a possible D gene (6 bases). The CDR3 extends over 13 amino acids. V lost 9 bases and J lost 1, with 11 bases in between. Germline V CDR1 and CDR2: LNHDA, SQIVND (reference sequence).

This chain links TRBV18 with TRBJ1-2, with D tentatively TRBD1 (5 bases). The V end was cut by 3 bases, the J end by 3 bases, with 8 bases between. The V gene's germline CDR1 is KGHSH and CDR2 LQKENI. The CDR3 is made up of 13 amino acids. CDR3 sequence reads: CASSPDSDYGYTF. CDR3 sequence (DNA): TGTGCCAGCTCACCCGACAGTGACTATGGCTACACCTTC. The full variable domain, in which reference TRBV18 and TRBJ1-2 provide the parts outside the CDR3, is NAGVMQNPRHLVRRRGQEARLRCSPMKGHSHVYWYRQLPEEGLKFMVYLQKENIIDESGMPKERFSAEFPKEGPSILRIQQVVRGDSAAYFCASSPDSDYGYTFGSGTRLTVV.

J is TRBJ2-2 and V is TRBV7-9; D is unclear. The CDR3 sequence is 11 residues long. V was shortened by 1 base and J by 8 bases, with 2 bases between the two germline ends. Germline CDR1 and CDR2: SEHNR and FQNEAQ (reference sequence). CDR3 region: CASSLVGELFF. Written as DNA, the CDR3 is TGTGCCAGCAGCTTAGTTGGGGAGCTGTTTTTT.